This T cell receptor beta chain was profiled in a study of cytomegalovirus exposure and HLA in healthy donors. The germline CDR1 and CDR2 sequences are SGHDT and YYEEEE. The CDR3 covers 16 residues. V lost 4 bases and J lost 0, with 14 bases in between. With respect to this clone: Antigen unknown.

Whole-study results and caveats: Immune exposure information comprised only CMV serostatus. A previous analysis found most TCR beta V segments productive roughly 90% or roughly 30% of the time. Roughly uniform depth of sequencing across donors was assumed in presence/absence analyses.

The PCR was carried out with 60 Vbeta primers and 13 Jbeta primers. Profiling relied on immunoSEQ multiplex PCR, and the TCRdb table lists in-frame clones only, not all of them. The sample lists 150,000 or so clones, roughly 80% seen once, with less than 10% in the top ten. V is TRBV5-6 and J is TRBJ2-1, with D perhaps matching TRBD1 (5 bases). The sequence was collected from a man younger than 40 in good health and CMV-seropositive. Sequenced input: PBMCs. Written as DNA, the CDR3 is TGTGCCAGCAGCCCGCCCCCGACAGCCTCCTACAATGAGCAGTTCTTC. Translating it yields CASSPPPTASYNEQFF.